This TCR beta chain was obtained from a study of blood T cell repertoires in COVID-19. Study in general: Whether acute or convalescent, the COVID-19 samples came from the United States, Italy and Spain.

Per the original methods: Using reference gene primer amplification, nucleated cell counts were estimated. Profiling relied on immunoSEQ multiplex PCR, and the TCRdb table lists in-frame clones only, not all of them. V and J calls and clone size are as listed in that table; D and trimming were resolved from the DNA. The data contain over 70,000 clones, 80% to 90% of them seen just once; the ten biggest clones take up roughly a sixth. Per the germline V gene, CDR1 is SGHRS and CDR2 is YFSETQ. The trim removed 0 bases at V and 3 bases at J, leaving 11 bases unmatched. The CDR3 length is 17 residues. Sequenced input: peripheral blood. This TCR came from a human donor in a cohort sampled during active COVID-19. V usage is TRBV5-1 and J usage is TRBJ2-7; the match to TRBD1 covers 8 bases. The CDR3 loop reads CASSLAAGGVYDYEQYF. CDR3 bases: TGCGCCAGCAGCTTGGCTGCAGGGGGCGTTTATGACTACGAGCAGTACTTC.